These 26 T cell receptor beta chains originate from one sample sequenced in a study of cytomegalovirus exposure and HLA in healthy donors. This PCR relied on a set of 60 Vbeta primers and 13 Jbeta primers. Generated by immunoSEQ multiplex PCR, the TCRdb table keeps only in-frame clones and is missing some. The table has approximately 100,000 clones, around 80% seen once. The sequenced material came from PBMCs. The receptors derive from a young woman in good health and CMV-seropositive.

The chain uses TRBV25-1 and TRBJ2-2; a weak D match, TRBD1 (6 bases). Germline V gene lookup returns CDR1 MGHDK and CDR2 SYGVNS. Trimming pared 7 bases from V and 1 base from J, leaving 10 bases between. This CDR3 spans 14 amino acids. CDR3 amino acids: CASIGQMNTGELFF. DNA of the CDR3: TGTGCCAGCATAGGACAGATGAACACCGGGGAGCTGTTTTTT.

This rearrangement joins TRBV18 to TRBJ2-1; possibly TRBD2 for D (6 bases). Germline CDR1 KGHSH, CDR2 LQKENI. This CDR3 contains 19 residues. Trimming removed 2 bases from V and 4 bases from J, with 24 bases in between. The DNA for the CDR3 is TGTGCCAGCTCACCAGAAGGTTTTGGCGGGAAGGGAATGTACAATGAGCAGTTCTTC. Protein product: CASSPEGFGGKGMYNEQFF.

This sequence joins TRBV7-3 and TRBJ2-3; 10 bases are shared with TRBD2. The germline CDR1 and CDR2 sequences are SGHTA and FQGTGA. The CDR3 length is 16 residues. V trimming: 4 bases; J trimming: 1 base; junction bases outside the gene matches: 5. The CDR3 DNA reads TGTGCCAGCAGCTCTCCAGCGGGAGGGGGCACAGATACGCAGTATTTT. This translates into CASSSPAGGGTDTQYF.

The chain is built from TRBV5-1 and TRBJ2-5; TRBD2 matches 11 bases. The ends lost 3 bases at V and 3 bases at J; junction bases unmatched: 1. This CDR3 is 14 amino acids long. Germline V lookup: CDR1 SGHRS, CDR2 YFSETQ. The CDR3 region has the DNA TGCGCCAGCAGCTCGACTAGCGGGAAAGAGACCCAGTACTTC. The encoded protein is CASSSTSGKETQYF.

The rearrangement uses TRBV18 and TRBJ1-2, with 7 bases identical to TRBD1. The CDR3 runs 14 residues. CDR1 KGHSH and CDR2 LQKENI come from the germline V gene. V was pared by 3 bases and J by 4 bases, with 5 bases of the junction left unmatched. CDR3 nucleotides: TGTGCCAGCTCACCCGACAGGGCTGGCTATGGCTACACCTTC. It translates to CASSPDRAGYGYTF. Full variable domain (rest looked up from reference TRBV18 and TRBJ1-2): NAGVMQNPRHLVRRRGQEARLRCSPMKGHSHVYWYRQLPEEGLKFMVYLQKENIIDESGMPKERFSAEFPKEGPSILRIQQVVRGDSAAYFCASSPDRAGYGYTFGSGTRLTVV.

V is TRBV28 and J is TRBJ2-1; the D gene is possibly TRBD1 (6 bases). The CDR3 is made up of 14 amino acids. Trimming took off 3 bases at V and 4 bases at J, with 10 bases between the two ends. Germline V lookup: CDR1 MDHEN, CDR2 SYDVKM. CDR3 DNA: TGTGCCAGCAGTTTGTCCACAGGGTACAATGAGCAGTTCTTC. Protein product: CASSLSTGYNEQFF.

This clone has just one count. The chain couples TRBV28 to TRBJ2-7; 8 bases fit TRBD2. This CDR3 is built from 21 residues. Germline V lookup: CDR1 MDHEN, CDR2 SYDVKM. After removal of 3 bases from V and 3 bases from J, the junction contained 25 bases not matched to a gene. The CDR3 sequence: CASSFYVGSQQRERLGYEQYF. CDR3 DNA: TGTGCCAGCAGTTTCTATGTGGGGTCGCAGCAGCGGGAGAGACTCGGCTACGAGCAGTACTTC. The whole variable domain, remainder taken from reference TRBV28 and TRBJ2-7, is DVKVTQSSRYLVKRTGEKVFLECVQDMDHENMFWYRQDPGLGLRLIYFSYDVKMKEKGDIPEGYSVSREKKERFSLILESASTNQTSMYLCASSFYVGSQQRERLGYEQYFGPGTRLTVT.

The rearrangement links TRBV6-1 to TRBJ1-1; TRBD1 matches 8 bases. J was trimmed by 5 bases and V by 0 bases; bases with no gene match: 5. Germline assignment: CDR1 MNHNS and CDR2 SASEGT. The length of the CDR3 is 15 residues. In DNA form, the CDR3 reads TGTGCCAGCAGTGAAGCTCACAGGGGGATAACTGAAGCTTTCTTT. Protein sequence: CASSEAHRGITEAFF.

In DNA form, the CDR3 reads TGTGCCTGGAACAGGGTCACCGGGGAGCTGTTTTTT. It encodes CAWNRVTGELFF. This rearrangement joins TRBV30 to TRBJ2-2, with D perhaps matching TRBD1 (6 bases). Germline assignment: CDR1 GTSNPN and CDR2 SVGIG (reference sequence). The CDR3 is 12 residues long. The V gene lost 4 bases and the J gene lost 4 bases, with 7 bases spanning the gap.

This chain uses TRBV6-5 with TRBJ1-4; TRBD1 aligns across 9 bases. This CDR3 spans 15 amino acids. Germline CDR1 and CDR2: MNHEY and SVGAGI. Germline trimming cut 2 bases from V and 3 bases from J; bases unmatched to any gene: 1. In nucleotides, the CDR3 is TGTGCCAGCAGTTACAACAGGGGGCCTAATGAAAAACTGTTTTTT. As protein: CASSYNRGPNEKLFF.

This chain connects TRBV5-1 to TRBJ1-3; the match to TRBD1 covers 11 bases. Unmatched junction bases numbered 1, after V lost 2 bases and J lost 0 bases. The CDR3 consists of 16 residues. Germline assignment: CDR1 SGHRS and CDR2 YFSETQ. The CDR3 DNA reads TGCGCCAGCAGCTTCGGGACAGGGGGCTCTGGAAACACCATATATTTT. It is translated as CASSFGTGGSGNTIYF.

V usage is TRBV27 and J usage is TRBJ2-7, with 9 bases aligning to TRBD2. V gave up 10 bases and J gave up 5 bases; unmatched junction bases: 15. Germline CDR1 reads MNHEY; CDR2 reads SMNVEV (reference sequence). This CDR3 has 15 amino acids. CDR3 amino acids: CANLLIAGDLHEQYF. The DNA of the CDR3 is TGTGCCAACCTTTTGATAGCGGGAGATCTACACGAGCAGTACTTC.

The V and J genes are TRBV6-1 and TRBJ2-7, with D tentatively TRBD2 (6 bases). V lost 4 bases, J lost 4 bases, and 20 bases lay in between. Germline V gene lookup returns CDR1 MNHNS and CDR2 SASEGT. The CDR3 runs to 16 residues. The CDR3 loop is CASSGLRAAGIYEQYF. As DNA, the CDR3 is TGTGCCAGCAGTGGACTTCGTGCTGCGGGAATATACGAGCAGTACTTC.

The CDR3 sequence: CAISTEGYEQYF. As DNA, the CDR3 is TGTGCCATCAGTACCGAGGGCTACGAGCAGTACTTC. The V gene is TRBV10-3, the J gene TRBJ2-7; D might be TRBD2 (5 bases). Germline V lookup: CDR1 ENHRY, CDR2 SYGVKD. V was cut by 5 bases and J by 3 bases, with 8 bases left in between. CDR3 length: 12 amino acids.

The gene calls are TRBV6-1 and TRBJ1-2; D possibly corresponds to TRBD1 (5 bases). The CDR3 is 16 amino acids. The germline CDR1 and CDR2 sequences are MNHNS and SASEGT. V was clipped by 0 bases and J by 4 bases, with 15 bases between them. CDR3 residues: CASSEAAGPTFYGYTF. The CDR3 coding sequence is TGTGCCAGCAGTGAAGCCGCAGGGCCGACGTTCTATGGCTACACCTTC.

This rearrangement joins TRBV28 to TRBJ1-2, with D uncertain. V was cut by 4 bases and J by 3 bases, with 6 bases left in between. This CDR3 has 12 residues. The germline V gene has CDR1 MDHEN and CDR2 SYDVKM. The CDR3 DNA reads as TGTGCCAGCAGTTCCCCGGACTATGGCTACACCTTC. It yields the protein CASSSPDYGYTF.

The J gene is TRBJ1-2, the V gene TRBV6-5; D might be TRBD1 (5 bases). V lost 6 bases, J lost 2 bases, and 16 bases lay in between. This CDR3 is built from 15 residues. CDR1 and CDR2 from the germline V gene are MNHEY and SVGAGI. The CDR3 DNA is TGTGCCAGCAGGACCCTTAGACAGAAAAACTATGGCTACACCTTC. Amino acid sequence: CASRTLRQKNYGYTF.

V usage is TRBV28 and J usage is TRBJ1-5; D is undetermined. V lost 3 bases to trimming and J lost 4 bases, with 13 bases between them. Germline V gene sequence: CDR1 MDHEN, CDR2 SYDVKM. The CDR3 has 15 residues. This chain's CDR3 is CASSLSLGGNQPQHF. Here the CDR3 DNA reads TGTGCCAGCAGTTTGTCCCTCGGCGGGAATCAGCCCCAGCATTTT.

This clone was counted a few times. CDR3 sequence: CASSLGAGYEQYF. DNA of the CDR3: TGTGCCAGCAGCTTGGGGGCAGGTTACGAGCAGTACTTC. The J gene is TRBJ2-7, the V gene TRBV5-4; D gene ambiguous. The CDR3 has 13 amino acids. V was pared by 0 bases and J by 4 bases, with 8 bases between. The germline gives CDR1 SGHNT, CDR2 YYREEE (reference sequence).

This clone appeared a few times. The V gene is TRBV5-1, the J gene TRBJ2-3; 7 nucleotides line up with TRBD2. Trimming removed 5 bases from V and 1 base from J; junction bases left unmatched: 1. The CDR3 consists of 13 residues. The germline CDR1 and CDR2 sequences are SGHRS and YFSETQ. DNA for the CDR3: TGCGCCAGCAGTCGGGAGGGCACAGATACGCAGTATTTT. Its protein product is CASSREGTDTQYF.

This clone was recorded a few times. The rearrangement joins TRBV13 to TRBJ2-5, with D possibly being TRBD1 (5 bases). CDR1 and CDR2 (germline): PRHDT, FYEKMQ (reference sequence). This CDR3 has 11 residues. The germline V and J ends were trimmed by 2 bases and 7 bases, with 5 bases remaining between them. In nucleotides, the CDR3 is TGTGCCAGCAGCTTAAGGGGGACCCAGTACTTC. Protein sequence: CASSLRGTQYF.

The rearrangement joins TRBV5-1 to TRBJ2-7; TRBD1 matches at 7 bases. The CDR3 loop spans 15 amino acids. Per germline, CDR1 SGHRS and CDR2 YFSETQ. Trimming at V came to 4 bases and at J to 2 bases, leaving 9 bases not matched to a gene. CDR3 nucleotides: TGCGCCAGCAGCCCGAGGGGGCTTAGGACCTACGAGCAGTACTTC. Its protein product is CASSPRGLRTYEQYF.

This clone came up a few times. The rearrangement uses TRBV16 and TRBJ2-5; possibly TRBD2 for D (6 bases). The CDR3 spans 13 residues. Germline V gives CDR1 KGHSY, CDR2 FQNENV. Trimming stripped 4 bases from V and 12 bases from J, with 18 bases between. The chain's CDR3 is CASSLGPGAGKYF. CDR3 nucleotides: TGTGCCAGCAGCCTGGGACCTGGGGCGGGGAAGTACTTC. The complete variable domain, with remaining parts taken from reference TRBV16 and TRBJ2-5, reads GEEVAQTPKHLVRGEGQKAKLYCAPIKGHSYVFWYQQVLKNEFKFLISFQNENVFDETGMPKERFSAKCLPNSPCSLEIQATKLEDSAVYFCASSLGPGAGKYFGPGTRLLVL.

Judged by abundance, this clone is medium-sized. The gene calls are TRBV6-1 and TRBJ1-5; D unresolved. Germline CDR1 MNHNS, CDR2 SASEGT. The V gene lost 4 bases and the J gene lost 2 bases, with 12 bases spanning the gap. The length of the CDR3 is 15 residues. Here the CDR3 reads CASSGYTSGNQPQHF. The CDR3 DNA sequence: TGTGCCAGCAGTGGGTATACTAGTGGCAATCAGCCCCAGCATTTT.

This clone appeared once. The DNA of the CDR3 is TGCGCCAGCACACAGAACATGAACACTGAAGCTTTCTTT. Translation gives CASTQNMNTEAFF. This chain connects TRBV10-1 to TRBJ1-1; D call uncertain. The V and J ends lost 7 bases and 0 bases respectively, with 9 bases between them. CDR3 size: 13 residues. The germline gives CDR1 WNHNN, CDR2 SYGVQD (reference sequence).

V is TRBV11-3 and J is TRBJ2-7; D might be TRBD1 (5 bases). In germline, CDR1 is SGHNT, CDR2 YENEEA. V shed 4 bases and J shed 0 bases, with 7 bases lying between them. The CDR3 covers 13 residues. The CDR3: CASSSTVSYEQYF. CDR3 sequence (DNA): TGTGCCAGCAGCTCGACAGTCTCCTACGAGCAGTACTTC.